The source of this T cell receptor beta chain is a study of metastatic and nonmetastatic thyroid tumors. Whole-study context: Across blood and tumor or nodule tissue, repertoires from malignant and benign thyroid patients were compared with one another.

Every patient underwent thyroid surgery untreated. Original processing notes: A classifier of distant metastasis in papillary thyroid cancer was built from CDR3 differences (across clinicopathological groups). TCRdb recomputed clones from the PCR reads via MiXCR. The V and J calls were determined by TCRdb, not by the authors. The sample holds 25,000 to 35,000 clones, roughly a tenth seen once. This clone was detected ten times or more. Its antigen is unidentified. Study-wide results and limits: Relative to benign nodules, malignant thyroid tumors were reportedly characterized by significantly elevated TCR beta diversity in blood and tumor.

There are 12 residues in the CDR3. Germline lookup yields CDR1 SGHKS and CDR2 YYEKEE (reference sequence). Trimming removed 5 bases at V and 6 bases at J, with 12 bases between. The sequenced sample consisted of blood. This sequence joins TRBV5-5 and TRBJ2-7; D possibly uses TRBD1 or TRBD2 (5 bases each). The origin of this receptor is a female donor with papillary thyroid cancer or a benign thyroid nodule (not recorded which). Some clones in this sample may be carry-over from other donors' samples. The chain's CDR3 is CASSLGGSEQYF. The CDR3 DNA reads TGTGCCAGCAGTCTTGGGGGAAGCGAGCAGTACTTC.